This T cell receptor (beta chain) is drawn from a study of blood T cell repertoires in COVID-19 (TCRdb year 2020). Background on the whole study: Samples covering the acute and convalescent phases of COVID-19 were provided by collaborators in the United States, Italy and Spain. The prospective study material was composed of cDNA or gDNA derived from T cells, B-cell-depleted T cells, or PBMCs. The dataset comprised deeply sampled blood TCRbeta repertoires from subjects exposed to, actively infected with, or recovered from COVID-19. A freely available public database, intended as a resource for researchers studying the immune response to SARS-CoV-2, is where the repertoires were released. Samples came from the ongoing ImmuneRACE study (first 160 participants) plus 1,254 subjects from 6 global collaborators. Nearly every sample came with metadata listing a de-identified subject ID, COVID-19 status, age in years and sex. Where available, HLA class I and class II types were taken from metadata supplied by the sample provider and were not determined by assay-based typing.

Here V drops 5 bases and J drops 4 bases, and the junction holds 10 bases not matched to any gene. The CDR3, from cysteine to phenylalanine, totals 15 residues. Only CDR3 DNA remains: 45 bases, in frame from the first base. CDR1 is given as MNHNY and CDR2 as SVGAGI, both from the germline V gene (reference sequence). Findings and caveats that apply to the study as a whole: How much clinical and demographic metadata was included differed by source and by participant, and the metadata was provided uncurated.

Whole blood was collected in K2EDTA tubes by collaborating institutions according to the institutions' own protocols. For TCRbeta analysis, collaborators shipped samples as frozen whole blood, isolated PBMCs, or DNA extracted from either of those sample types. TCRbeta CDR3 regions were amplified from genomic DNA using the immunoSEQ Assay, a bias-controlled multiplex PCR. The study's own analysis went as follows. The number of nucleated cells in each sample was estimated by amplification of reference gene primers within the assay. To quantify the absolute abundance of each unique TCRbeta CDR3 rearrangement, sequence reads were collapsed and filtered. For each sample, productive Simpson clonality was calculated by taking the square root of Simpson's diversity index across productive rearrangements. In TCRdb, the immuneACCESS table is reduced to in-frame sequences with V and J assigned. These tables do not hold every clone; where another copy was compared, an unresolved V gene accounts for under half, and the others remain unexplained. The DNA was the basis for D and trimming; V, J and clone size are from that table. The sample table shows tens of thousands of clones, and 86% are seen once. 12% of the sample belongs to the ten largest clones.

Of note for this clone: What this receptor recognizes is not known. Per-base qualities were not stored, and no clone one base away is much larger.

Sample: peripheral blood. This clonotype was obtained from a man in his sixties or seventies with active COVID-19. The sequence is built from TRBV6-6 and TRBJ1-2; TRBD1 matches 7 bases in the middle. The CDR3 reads CASSTRQGLGYGYTF. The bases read TGTGCCAGCAGTACCCGACAGGGTTTAGGCTATGGCTACACCTTC.